Described below is a single T cell receptor beta chain sequence and its context. This CDR3 region has 19 residues. CDR1 is KGHDR and CDR2 is SFDVKD in the germline V gene. V dropped 5 bases and J dropped 3; count of bases not matched to a gene: 16. The repertoire was sequenced with immunoSEQ multiplex PCR; TCRdb's copy has only in-frame clones and lacks some. Seen here are roughly 250,000 clones, about 79% observed once, and the top ten hold approximately 10%. This record comes from a study of blood T cell repertoires in COVID-19. About the study: Acute and convalescent COVID-19 samples came from the United States, Italy and Spain.

The J gene is TRBJ1-4, the V gene TRBV24-1; TRBD1 agrees at 8 bases. The sequenced sample was peripheral blood. The source is a woman older than 75 with acute or convalescent COVID-19. CDR3 amino acids: CATSGVTGQGRSANEKLFF. CDR3 in DNA: TGTGCCACCAGTGGCGTCACCGGACAGGGCAGGTCGGCTAATGAAAAACTGTTTTTT.